This TCR beta chain originates from a study of Ad26.COV2.S vaccination and SARS-CoV-2 variants. Repertoires were generated with immunoSEQ multiplex PCR, while TCRdb's copy carries only in-frame clones and drops some. In the table there are 440,000 or so clones, 90% of which are singletons. The CDR3 is 13 residues long. The V and J ends lost 3 bases and 6 bases respectively, with 12 bases between them. From germline, CDR1 is DFQATT and CDR2 SNEGSKA (reference sequence). Treatment given: around 19 received Ad26.COV2.S at low or high dose, single or two shots; several received placebo; per-sample allocation not given. The samples date from day 63 after the first vaccine or placebo injection.

The specimen was peripheral blood, collected in a trial of Ad26.COV2.S vaccine versus placebo. This chain connects TRBV20-1 to TRBJ1-5; D is possibly TRBD1 (6 bases). This clonotype originated in a person between 18 and 59 years old who received the Ad26.COV2.S COVID-19 vaccine or a placebo. The DNA of the CDR3 is TGCAGTGCTAGTGGCCAGGGGAGTCAGCCCCAGCATTTT. Its protein is CSASGQGSQPQHF.